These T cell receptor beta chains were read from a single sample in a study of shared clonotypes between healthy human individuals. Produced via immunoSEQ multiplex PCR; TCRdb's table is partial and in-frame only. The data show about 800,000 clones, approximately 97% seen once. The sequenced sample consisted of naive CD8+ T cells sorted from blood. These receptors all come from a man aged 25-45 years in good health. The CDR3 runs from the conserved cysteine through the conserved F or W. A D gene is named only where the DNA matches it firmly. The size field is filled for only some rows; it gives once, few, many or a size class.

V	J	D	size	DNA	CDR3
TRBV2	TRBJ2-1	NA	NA	TGTGCCAGCAGTGGTTGGCCCTCCTACAATGAGCAGTTCTTC	CASSGWPSYNEQFF
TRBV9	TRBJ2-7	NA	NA	TGTGCCAGCAGCGCCAGTGACGGATCCTACGAGCAGTACTTC	CASSASDGSYEQYF
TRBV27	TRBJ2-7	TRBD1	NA	TGTGCCAGCAGCAACGGCGGACAGGTCTACGAGCAGTACTTC	CASSNGGQVYEQYF
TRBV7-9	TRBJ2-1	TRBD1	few	TGTGCCAGCAGCCGAGGACAGGGAGACGTCAATGAGCAGTTCTTC	CASSRGQGDVNEQFF
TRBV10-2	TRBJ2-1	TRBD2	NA	TGCGCCAGCAGTGGACTAGCGGGGAGCTCCTACAATGAGCAGTTCTTC	CASSGLAGSSYNEQFF
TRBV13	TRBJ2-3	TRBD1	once	TGTGCCAGCAGTAACCTAGGGACAGGGACGAATACGCAGTATTTT	CASSNLGTGTNTQYF
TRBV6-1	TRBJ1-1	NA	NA	TGTGCCAGCAGTGAAGCGGGGGAGACTGAAGCTTTCTTT	CASSEAGETEAFF
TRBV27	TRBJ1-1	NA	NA	TGTGCCAGCAGTTTTGGGTTTGGGGGCATGAACACTGAAGCTTTCTTT	CASSFGFGGMNTEAFF
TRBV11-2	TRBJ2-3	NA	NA	TGTGCCAGCAGCTTAAGGGCTAGCGACTGGGATGCAGATACGCAGTATTTT	CASSLRASDWDADTQYF
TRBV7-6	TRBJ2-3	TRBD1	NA	TGTGCCAGCAGCTTAACGGGACAGGGGACGCAGTATTTT	CASSLTGQGTQYF
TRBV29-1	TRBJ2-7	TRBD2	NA	TGCAGCGTTGTAACCGGGACTAGCTACGAGCAGTACTTC	CSVVTGTSYEQYF
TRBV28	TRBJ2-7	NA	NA	TGTGCCAGCAGTTTAGGGCAGGGGAATATCTACGAGCAGTACTTC	CASSLGQGNIYEQYF
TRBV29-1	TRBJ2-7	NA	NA	TGCAGCGTTGAAGGGTCAGGGGAAAGCTACGAGCAGTACTTC	CSVEGSGESYEQYF
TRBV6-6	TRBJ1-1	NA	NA	TGTGCCAGCAGCCCACAATCCGGGGGCACTGAAGCTTTCTTT	CASSPQSGGTEAFF
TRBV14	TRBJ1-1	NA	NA	TGTGCCAGCAGCCAAGTGCAACATTCGAACACTGAAGCTTTCTTT	CASSQVQHSNTEAFF
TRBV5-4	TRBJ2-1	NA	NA	TGTGCCAGCAGCTTGGACTACAATGAGCAGTTCTTC	CASSLDYNEQFF
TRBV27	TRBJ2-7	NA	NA	TGTGCCAGCAGTACCGGGACGTATTACGAGCAGTACTTC	CASSTGTYYEQYF